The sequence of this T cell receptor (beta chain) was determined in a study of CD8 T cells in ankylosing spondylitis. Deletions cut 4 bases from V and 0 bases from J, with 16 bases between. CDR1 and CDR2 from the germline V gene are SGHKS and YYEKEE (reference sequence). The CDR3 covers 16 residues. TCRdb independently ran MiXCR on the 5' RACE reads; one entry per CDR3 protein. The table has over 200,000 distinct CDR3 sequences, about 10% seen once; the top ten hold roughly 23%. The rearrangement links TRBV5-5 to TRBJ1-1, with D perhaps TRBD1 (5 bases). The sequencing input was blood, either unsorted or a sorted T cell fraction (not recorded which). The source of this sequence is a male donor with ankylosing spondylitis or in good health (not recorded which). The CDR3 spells CASSRSGLGLNTEAFF. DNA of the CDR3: TGTGCCAGCAGCCGCTCGGGACTGGGCCTGAACACTGAAGCTTTCTTT.